The following is a T cell receptor (beta chain) sequence with its context. The entry originates in a study of technical replicates of blood from four donors. The V gene's germline CDR1 is SGHTA and CDR2 FQGTGA. Losses at the gene ends were 5 bases for V and 7 bases for J; bases not matched to a gene: 7. The CDR3 runs to 16 residues. The protocol was immunoSEQ multiplex PCR, while the TCRdb copy is restricted to in-frame clones and leaves out a portion. Here the sample spans under 15,000 clones, approximately 95% being singletons. The receptor comes from a human donor in good health. Sequencing used PBMCs. The chain carries TRBV7-3 and TRBJ2-2; 13 positions agree with TRBD2. The CDR3 sequence is CASSPTSGRGFGELFF. DNA of the CDR3: TGTGCCAGCAGCCCAACTAGCGGGAGGGGTTTCGGGGAGCTGTTTTTT. The whole variable domain, filled in from reference TRBV7-3 and TRBJ2-2, reads GAGVSQTPSNKVTEKGKYVELRCDPISGHTALYWYRQSLGQGPEFLIYFQGTGAADDSGLPNDRFFAVRPEGSVSTLKIQRTERGDSAVYLCASSPTSGRGFGELFFGEGSRLTVL.